This T cell receptor beta chain stems from a study of cytomegalovirus exposure and HLA in healthy donors (TCRdb year 2017). Regarding the research as a whole: An earlier analysis of roughly 500 of the donors reported 250 to 300 Gb of sequence data and approximately 110 million unique TCR beta sequences from about 200 million T cells. Around 300 gigabases of sequencing data and roughly 90 million unique TCR sequences were included in an early release covering about 700 HLA-typed donors. Of the roughly 400 genotyped donors, around 81% fell in the genetic ancestry cluster associated with self-reported Caucasian donors. The study aimed to test whether cataloging public T cell receptors could reveal signatures of past pathogen exposure. The study used immunosequencing to profile the T cell repertoires of more than 650 subjects and linked those repertoires to cytomegalovirus serostatus. Along with the roughly 700-subject first cohort, a separate validation cohort of 120 different subjects was used. To predict cytomegalovirus infection status, the study combined high-throughput TCR immunosequencing, statistical association of individual TCRs with disease status, and machine learning. In a later analysis, previously published TCR beta repertoires from 500 to 750 donors were re-analyzed and high-resolution HLA genotyping was added so that TCR occurrence patterns could be studied. Rather than drawing on any new phenotypic data, the later analysis identified candidate immune exposures from TCR beta sequences and the way those sequences occurred across donors. An earlier analysis of 587 of the donors used high-throughput TCR beta sequencing to judge whether each TCR beta V gene segment behaved as functional or pseudogenic. Donor age, sex, ethnicity and CMV serostatus were compiled together with the repertoire data. A later genetic analysis took genome-wide SNP genotypes for about 60% of the roughly 670 donors and used that subset as a discovery cohort. All discovery cohort repertoires had been generated using a single sequencing platform. Both class I and class II loci were covered by HLA typing, at four-digit resolution. The number of donors typed differed by locus, with about 629-630 for A, B, C, DRB1 and DQB1, around 520 for DQA1, 600 to 610 for DPA1, and approximately 470 for DPB1. A handful of DR-DQ haplotypes were treated as single units for association and clustering because of strong linkage in the cohort. Among 350 to 400 genotyped donors of the cohort, an average of approximately 240,000 unique TCR beta nucleotide sequences were sequenced per donor, 15% to 20% of them non-productive.

In total, roughly 710 healthy bone marrow donors made up the cohort. All cohort members were sampled while nominally healthy, although unrecorded immune exposures were likely present. The donor tested CMV seropositive, placing the donor among the 289 seropositive members of the cohort. A peripheral blood sample was provided by each donor, and peripheral blood mononuclear cells were used for TCR beta sequencing. The Qiagen DNeasy Blood Extraction Kit was used to extract genomic DNA from the blood cell samples. General conclusions and limits of the study: In a later analysis, TCR association rates were found to vary across HLA loci, with the most associated TCRs seen for DRB1 alleles and the fewest for HLA-C alleles. A total of some 180 TCR beta chains were listed by the study as associated with cytomegalovirus. Across donors, most TCR sequences were observed very rarely, whereas some public TCRs were present in many individuals. According to a later analysis, parvovirus B19, influenza, CMV and Epstein-Barr virus appeared linked to several top co-occurrence clusters. For the cohort, immune exposure information was limited to CMV serostatus. A group of highly shared sequence variants was considered likely to be a technical artifact of the sequencing pipeline. A later analysis found that HLA-associated TCR beta chains were more clonally expanded and had lower generation probabilities than equally common non-associated chains. An earlier analysis of around 600 of the donors showed that most TCR beta V segments appeared in productive rearrangements either about 87% or about 30% of the time, which broadly matched IMGT annotations. Because HLA typing was unavailable for some donors at each locus, only the typed subset was used in association tests. The classifier was reported to diagnose cytomegalovirus status with high specificity and sensitivity in both the original cohort and the validation cohort. A few of the identified cytomegalovirus-associated TCR beta chains were confirmed in vitro to be specific for cytomegalovirus antigens. V-gene and J-gene trimming of TCR beta chains was associated with a missense DCLRE1C variant in a later genetic analysis, and the association was replicated in an independent cohort. In a later analysis, most CMV-associated TCR beta chains were found to appear HLA-restricted, with HLA associations seemingly driven largely by CMV exposure. When HLA alleles, especially DR and DQ, strongly co-occurred, TCR associations were difficult to assign to individual alleles. The 87-base-pair reads could not distinguish some IMGT-functional V segments, including TRBV6-2 and TRBV6-3, so those segments were excluded. In this cohort, only TCR beta chains were sequenced, and detectable features were limited by the absence of alpha or paired-chain data. Presence/absence analyses assumed roughly uniform sequencing depth across donors, an assumption that may not hold. A later genetic analysis reported fewer N-insertions in productive TCRs among donors in an Asian-associated ancestry cluster than the approximately 700-donor mean. A further reported finding was that TCR beta sequences accurately predicted the HLA-A and HLA-B alleles for most subjects in the first cohort. The authors suggested that the approach could potentially be extended to other disease states and immunological phenotypes. A later analysis associated approximately 17,000 TCR beta sequences with specific HLA alleles at a false discovery rate of 0.05. Linkage disequilibrium might explain the correlated functional status among segregating V segments, but an unknown experimental factor could not be excluded. Over 15 rarely observed V segments, including chromosome 9 orphons, were excluded from the earlier analysis of approximately 500 of the donors because counts were too low.

A remark on this clone: It lacks a known antigen. One end of the junction does not line up with germline, which may come from a read error.

The library was built by means of the immunoSEQ multiplex PCR assay. For the multiplex PCR, a mixture combining 60 forward primers for TCR Vbeta segments and 13 reverse primers for TCR Jbeta segments was used. The CDR3 region of rearranged TCR beta genes was amplified from genomic DNA with a multiplex PCR assay. The Illumina HiSeq System was used to sequence the amplified TCR beta libraries as 87-base-pair reads. Per the source publication's procedure: A later analysis tallied 75 million to 85 million unique TCR beta chains across the 610 or so repertoires, and approximately 12 million of those chains were shared by two or more donors. Raw reads were error-corrected and collapsed into unique sequences by a nearest-neighbor algorithm in which closely related sequences were merged to remove PCR and sequencing errors. CDR3 sequences were aligned to IMGT reference sequences to assign V, D and J gene segments. For a sequence to be retained, a match of at least six nucleotides to both a V gene segment and a J gene segment was required. A rearrangement counted as productive if the CDR3 had no stop codons and remained in frame with V and J, and every other rearrangement counted as non-productive. CDR3 was defined according to IMGT convention as the region running from the second conserved V-encoded cysteine to the conserved J-encoded phenylalanine. The earlier analysis of roughly 590 of the donors excluded sequences that lacked an unambiguous match to a single V gene segment. An earlier analysis of over 450 of the donors classified V segments as functional when productive rearrangements were above 56.7% and as segregating when the standard deviation between donors was above 5%. To diagnose cytomegalovirus status from the catalog of TCR beta chain sequences, a statistical classification framework was built. In a later analysis, V and J genes were assigned by comparing TCR nucleotide sequences against IMGT/GENE-DB human TR gene sequences. A later analysis assigned CDR3 sequences and most-parsimonious VDJ recombination scenarios with the TCRdist pipeline. In a later analysis, each TCR beta chain was defined by its CDR3 amino acid sequence together with its V-gene family, and reads lacking a unique V-gene family were excluded. In a later analysis, nearly 600 highly shared, low-generation-probability nucleotide sequences were removed to address suspected cross-contamination and a sequencing artifact. In a later analysis, a clonal expansion index was calculated for each public chain from normalized within-repertoire ranks of inferred template counts. A later analysis computed generation probabilities with a VDJ recombination model fitted to out-of-frame rearrangements, and checked the results against IGoR. In a later analysis, TCR-TCR, TCR-HLA and TCR-CMV co-occurrence was scored with hypergeometric tests, and a repertoire-size bias correction was applied to TCR pairs. To estimate false discovery rates, a later analysis permuted the HLA or CMV assignments 20 times. A later analysis grouped co-occurring TCRs with DBSCAN, adding TCRdist sequence similarity when clustering within HLA-allele-positive subsets. For co-occurrence clustering, repertoires with fewer than 30,000 or more than 120,000 public chains were excluded, along with 5 or 6 repertoires with anomalous nucleotide sharing. TCRdb holds this immuneACCESS table with in-frame rearrangements only. Some clones are missing; in checked studies, unresolved V genes explain under half, and the rest has no known cause. V and J calls and clone size follow that table, whereas D and trimming were derived from the DNA. This sample has some 200,000 clones in its table, and around 84% of those were observed once. The top ten constitute about 2.4% of the sample.

The CDR3 starts with the cysteine, ends with the phenylalanine, and has 13 residues. Only the CDR3 region is kept as DNA, spanning 39 bases read in frame from base 1. Reading the germline V gene (reference sequence) gives CDR1 SEHNR and CDR2 FQNEAQ. Rearrangement joined TRBV7-9 to TRBJ1-1; the central 7 bases match TRBD1. This clonotype originated in a woman between 45 and 60 years old in good health and CMV-seropositive. The sample was PBMCs. The CDR3 protein: CSSSSQGKHEAFF. The DNA sequence follows: TGTTCCAGCAGCTCACAGGGGAAACATGAAGCTTTCTTT.